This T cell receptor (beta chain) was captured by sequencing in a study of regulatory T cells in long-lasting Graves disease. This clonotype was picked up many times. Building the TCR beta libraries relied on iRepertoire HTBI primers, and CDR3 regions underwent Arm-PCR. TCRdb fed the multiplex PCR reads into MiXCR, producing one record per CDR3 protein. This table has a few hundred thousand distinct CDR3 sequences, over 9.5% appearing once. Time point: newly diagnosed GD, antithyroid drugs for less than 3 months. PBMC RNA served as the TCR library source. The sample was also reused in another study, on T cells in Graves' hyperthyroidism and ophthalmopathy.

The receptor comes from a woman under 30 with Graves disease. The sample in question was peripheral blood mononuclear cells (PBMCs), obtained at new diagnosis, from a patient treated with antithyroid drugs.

In nucleotides, the CDR3 is TGTGCCAGCAGCTTTGGAGGAGGTGAAGCTTTCTTT. This encodes CASSFGGGEAFF. The rearrangement links TRBV11-3 to TRBJ1-1; no clear D gene. The CDR3 extends over 12 amino acids. Trimming stripped 3 bases from V and 7 bases from J, with 9 bases between. Germline assignment: CDR1 SGHNT and CDR2 YENEEA.